A single count supports the clone carrying this T cell receptor (beta chain). Its cognate antigen is unknown. CTLA-4 blockade using ipilimumab, together with focal radiation, was received by patients with chemo-refractory metastatic non-small-cell lung cancer. This specimen comes from a study of radiotherapy plus CTLA-4 blockade in lung cancer. Sequencing used immunoSEQ multiplex PCR; TCRdb keeps in-frame clones, though not all of them. The sample lists 100,000 or so clones; about four fifths were seen once. This CDR3 has 14 amino acids. V was pared by 6 bases and J by 4 bases, with 15 bases between. Germline values: CDR1 MNHEY, CDR2 SMNVEV (reference sequence). Study-wide findings and caveats: In blood, TCR clones derived from the tumor expanded after radiotherapy plus ipilimumab.

The sample was peripheral blood, taken from a patient treated with radiotherapy plus ipilimumab. The receptor's source is a human donor with non-small cell lung cancer that progressed on radiotherapy plus ipilimumab. This chain joins TRBV27 and TRBJ1-2, with unresolved D. CDR3 sequence: CASRPGRVPYGYTF. The DNA for the CDR3 is TGTGCCAGCAGGCCCGGGAGAGTCCCCTATGGCTACACCTTC.